These 32 T cell receptor beta chains came from one sample sequenced in a study of beta chain features in type 1 diabetes. The investigators reverse transcribed all of the isolated RNA, so they sequenced expressed TCRB transcripts. Generated by immunoSEQ multiplex PCR, the TCRdb table keeps only in-frame clones and is missing some. The data hold hundreds of thousands of clones, with 15% to 18% observed a single time. The sequenced sample was naive CD4+ T cells from blood. These receptors originate from a young man in good health.

The V call is TRBV10-3, the J call TRBJ2-2; TRBD2 might be the D (7 bases). The V and J ends lost 8 bases and 0 bases respectively, with 10 bases between them. This CDR3 has 14 residues. CDR1 is ENHRY, CDR2 SYGVKD, per germline. The CDR3 nucleotides are TGTGCCATCTGGGGGGGCTCGAACACCGGGGAGCTGTTTTTT. Its translation: CAIWGGSNTGELFF.

This chain uses TRBV9 with TRBJ2-1; TRBD1 is a possible D gene (6 bases). There are 16 residues in the CDR3. Germline CDR1 SGDLS, CDR2 YYNGEE. Trimming cost V 0 bases and J 3 bases, with 13 bases left between them. The DNA for the CDR3 is TGTGCCAGCAGCGTAGGCGGACAGAGCCACTACAATGAGCAGTTCTTC. This sequence encodes CASSVGGQSHYNEQFF.

The V and J genes are TRBV7-9 and TRBJ1-4, with TRBD1 matching 11 bases. The CDR3 totals 17 residues. Germline CDR1 and CDR2: SEHNR and FQNEAQ (reference sequence). The ends lost 2 bases at V and 8 bases at J; junction bases unmatched: 10. DNA of the CDR3: TGTGCCAGCAGCTTATCAGCGGACAGGGGGCGAGAAGAAAAACTGTTTTTT. It translates to CASSLSADRGREEKLFF.

The rearrangement joins TRBV20-1 to TRBJ2-1; D not resolved. The ends were cut back, 3 bases at V and 1 base at J, with 1 base in the middle. This CDR3 comprises 11 residues. CDR1 and CDR2 (germline): DFQATT, SNEGSKA (reference sequence). The CDR3 here is CSASSYNEQFF. The CDR3 nucleotides read TGCAGTGCTAGTTCCTACAATGAGCAGTTCTTC.

V and J are TRBV4-3 and TRBJ1-2; D unclear. There are 15 residues in the CDR3. The ends were cut back, 5 bases at V and 8 bases at J, with 21 bases in the middle. Germline-derived CDR1 and CDR2 are LGHNA and YSLEER. CDR3 coding DNA: TGCGCCAGCAGCTTCTCCCAAGCGGGGTTGAGCGGCTACACCTTC. Translated: CASSFSQAGLSGYTF.

The chain is built from TRBV18 and TRBJ2-6, with 7 bases matching TRBD2. The trim removed 6 bases at V and 0 bases at J, leaving 5 bases unmatched. The CDR3 totals 16 residues. The germline CDR1 and CDR2 sequences are KGHSH and LQKENI. CDR3: CASSGGTTSGANVLTF. In DNA form, the CDR3 reads TGTGCCAGCTCTGGCGGGACTACCTCTGGGGCCAACGTCCTGACTTTC.

The chain carries TRBV5-1 and TRBJ2-6; D not certain. There are 17 residues in the CDR3. The germline gives CDR1 SGHRS, CDR2 YFSETQ. Deletions cut 3 bases from V and 4 bases from J, with 17 bases between. The CDR3 protein is CASSYPAATLGANVLTF. In DNA, the CDR3 is TGCGCCAGCAGCTACCCGGCTGCGACTCTAGGGGCCAACGTCCTGACTTTC.

This clone was recorded a few times. The J gene is TRBJ2-1, the V gene TRBV5-1; 11 bases line up with TRBD1. CDR1 is SGHRS, CDR2 YFSETQ, per germline. V lost 5 bases and J lost 7; bases outside the gene matches: 8. This CDR3 is 15 amino acids long. The DNA for the CDR3 is TGCGCCAGCAGTTTCGGGACAGGGGGAGTTAATGAGCAGTTCTTC. Protein product: CASSFGTGGVNEQFF. Full variable domain (outside the CDR3, taken from reference TRBV5-1 and TRBJ2-1): KAGVTQTPRYLIKTRGQQVTLSCSPISGHRSVSWYQQTPGQGLQFLFEYFSETQRNKGNFPGRFSGRQFSNSRSEMNVSTLELGDSALYLCASSFGTGGVNEQFFGPGTRLTVL.

This clone turned up a few times. The chain's CDR3 is CASSATRGGYTF. As DNA, the CDR3 is TGTGCCAGCAGCGCAACGAGAGGCGGCTACACCTTC. This chain links TRBV5-6 with TRBJ1-2; D is undetermined. The length of the CDR3 is 12 residues. Trimming left V 4 bases short and J 8 bases short, with 12 bases between. Germline lookup yields CDR1 SGHDT and CDR2 YYEEEE.

V and J are TRBV10-3 and TRBJ2-7; possibly TRBD1 or TRBD2 for D (6 bases each). Germline V gene lookup returns CDR1 ENHRY and CDR2 SYGVKD. There are 15 residues in the CDR3. The germline V and J ends were trimmed by 4 bases and 4 bases, with 17 bases remaining between them. The CDR3 loop is CAISVRQEGLYEQYF. CDR3 bases: TGTGCCATCAGTGTCCGACAGGAGGGATTATACGAGCAGTACTTC.

There are a few counts of this clone. This chain uses TRBV4-2 with TRBJ2-3; perhaps D is TRBD1 or TRBD2 (5 bases each). This CDR3 is built from 16 residues. The germline gives CDR1 LGHNA, CDR2 YNFKEQ. The V and J ends lost 0 bases and 1 base respectively, with 11 bases between them. CDR3 in DNA: TGTGCCAGCAGCCAAGAAGGTTTGGGGGGCACAGATACGCAGTATTTT. Protein: CASSQEGLGGTDTQYF.

This clone was seen more than once but under ten times. The chain couples TRBV7-2 to TRBJ2-7; D gene uncertain. In germline, CDR1 is SGHTA, CDR2 FQGNSA. V lost 5 bases and J lost 0, with 14 bases in between. This CDR3 comprises 15 residues. In DNA form, the CDR3 reads TGTGCCAGCAGCCGCGAACTGGGAAACTCCTACGAGCAGTACTTC. Encoded protein: CASSRELGNSYEQYF.

The chain recombines TRBV9 with TRBJ2-5; 11 nucleotides line up with TRBD2. Losses at the gene ends were 4 bases for V and 7 bases for J; bases not matched to a gene: 12. Per germline, CDR1 SGDLS and CDR2 YYNGEE. This CDR3 has 16 residues. In DNA, the CDR3 is TGTGCCAGCAGCCCCCGGGGTAGCGGGGGGGCCGGGACCCAGTACTTC. Its protein product is CASSPRGSGGAGTQYF.

As regards this clone: Within the sample, other DNA sequences also encode this same CDR3. The chain carries TRBV11-3 and TRBJ1-1; D gene unclear. Trimming shortened V by 6 bases and J by 1 base, and 9 bases separated the two germline ends. The CDR3 contains 13 residues. Germline V lookup: CDR1 SGHNT, CDR2 YENEEA. CDR3 in amino acids: CASSLQGNTEAFF. The CDR3 coding sequence is TGTGCCAGCAGTTTACAAGGGAACACTGAAGCTTTCTTT.

In its sample, this clone was seen a few times. V and J are TRBV7-2 and TRBJ2-2; D call uncertain. Trimming removed 5 bases at V and 2 bases at J, with 3 bases between. This CDR3 has 12 amino acids. Germline CDR1 SGHTA, CDR2 FQGNSA. In DNA form, the CDR3 reads TGTGCCAGCAGCAAAAACACCGGGGAGCTGTTTTTT. Amino acids: CASSKNTGELFF.

This CDR3 is CASSLRTGWIQETQYF. As DNA, the CDR3 is TGTGCCAGCAGCCTCCGGACAGGGTGGATCCAAGAGACCCAGTACTTC. The gene calls are TRBV14 and TRBJ2-5, with 8 bases fitting TRBD1. Trimming took 4 bases from V and 1 from J; bases not matched to a gene: 8. There are 16 residues in the CDR3. Looked up from germline, CDR1 is SGHDN and CDR2 is FVKESK.

The DNA for the CDR3 is TGTGCCAGCAGTCCGGGACAAACCACAGATACGCAGTATTTT. It encodes CASSPGQTTDTQYF. The chain is built from TRBV7-9 and TRBJ2-3; possible D gene TRBD1, 6 bases. The V gene's germline CDR1 is SEHNR and CDR2 FQNEAQ (reference sequence). The germline V and J ends were trimmed by 6 bases and 2 bases, with 12 bases remaining between them. This CDR3 comprises 14 residues.

This clone was found a few times. This chain connects TRBV7-6 to TRBJ2-7, with TRBD2 matching over 9 bases. The CDR3 is made up of 14 amino acids. V dropped 3 bases and J dropped 2; count of bases not matched to a gene: 2. Germline V gene data show CDR1 as SGHVS and CDR2 as FNYEAQ. The CDR3 loop is CASSFSGGAYEQYF. The CDR3 bases are TGTGCCAGCAGCTTTAGCGGGGGTGCCTACGAGCAGTACTTC.

This clone came up a few times. The rearrangement uses TRBV11-1 and TRBJ1-1, with D tentatively TRBD1 (5 bases). V dropped 4 bases and J dropped 4 bases, with 10 bases sitting between them. CDR3 size: 13 residues. Germline assignment: CDR1 SGHAT and CDR2 FQDESV (reference sequence). The CDR3 nucleotides read TGTGCCAGCAGCTCCAGGGTTGCCACTGAAGCTTTCTTT. This translates into CASSSRVATEAFF. The variable domain in full, with the rest retrieved from reference TRBV11-1 and TRBJ1-1, is EAEVAQSPRYKITEKSQAVAFWCDPISGHATLYWYRQILGQGPELLVQFQDESVVDDSQLPKDRFSAERLKGVDSTLKIQPAELGDSAMYLCASSSRVATEAFFGQGTRLTVV.

This clone was seen a few times. The chain couples TRBV5-1 to TRBJ2-5; 8 positions agree with TRBD2. The CDR3 has 16 amino acids. Germline lookup yields CDR1 SGHRS and CDR2 YFSETQ. J lost 4 bases, V lost 2 bases, and 10 bases had no gene match. The CDR3 is CASSFGGGPGPETQYF. CDR3 bases: TGCGCCAGCAGCTTTGGCGGGGGGCCAGGGCCAGAGACCCAGTACTTC.

V usage is TRBV28 and J usage is TRBJ2-5; 8 nucleotides line up with TRBD1. The V gene's germline CDR1 is MDHEN and CDR2 SYDVKM. This CDR3 is 16 amino acids long. The V segment lost 6 bases and the J segment 5 bases; nucleotides outside the gene matches: 14. The CDR3 reads CASSRSGQGQGETQYF. For the CDR3, the DNA is TGTGCCAGCAGCAGATCTGGACAGGGCCAAGGGGAGACCCAGTACTTC.

This clone came up a few times. The chain recombines TRBV7-2 with TRBJ1-5, with 7 bases lining up with TRBD1. The CDR3 is made up of 17 amino acids. Germline trimming cut 2 bases from V and 4 bases from J; bases unmatched to any gene: 11. Germline V CDR1 and CDR2: SGHTA, FQGNSA. The CDR3 region has the DNA TGTGCCAGCAGCTTACGGGACAGTCGTTTAGGGAATCAGCCCCAGCATTTT. Its translation is CASSLRDSRLGNQPQHF.

This clone has a handful of counts. The chain combines TRBV5-6 with TRBJ1-2; D is undetermined. The CDR3 extends over 13 amino acids. CDR1 and CDR2 from the germline V gene are SGHDT and YYEEEE. V was clipped by 4 bases and J by 2 bases, with 9 bases between them. CDR3 loop: CASSLPANYGYTF. CDR3 sequence (DNA): TGTGCCAGCAGCCTCCCGGCCAACTATGGCTACACCTTC.

This clone has just a few counts. The rearrangement links TRBV2 to TRBJ2-7; no firm D call. The germline CDR1 and CDR2 sequences are SNHLY and FYNNEI. Trimming took 5 bases from V and 3 from J, leaving 14 bases between them. The length of the CDR3 is 14 residues. For the CDR3, the DNA is TGTGCCAGCAGTAGTTATAAGGATTACTACGAGCAGTACTTC. It translates to CASSSYKDYYEQYF. Combining the CDR3 with reference TRBV2 and TRBJ2-7 gives the whole variable domain EPEVTQTPSHQVTQMGQEVILRCVPISNHLYFYWYRQILGQKVEFLVSFYNNEISEKSEIFDDQFSVERPDGSNFTLKIRSTKLEDSAMYFCASSSYKDYYEQYFGPGTRLTVT.

The rearrangement joins TRBV6-1 to TRBJ2-3, with 9 bases fitting TRBD1. Per germline, CDR1 MNHNS and CDR2 SASEGT. The CDR3 contains 15 residues. The J segment lost 3 bases and the V segment lost 4 bases, leaving 5 bases of the junction unmatched. CDR3 nucleotides: TGTGCCAGCAGTGTTGGACAGGGGAAAACAGATACGCAGTATTTT. This translates into CASSVGQGKTDTQYF.

To note about this clone: The same CDR3 can be traced to other DNA sequences in this sample. The CDR3 bases are TGTGCCAGCTCACCAGGACTAGCGGGCGCAGATACGCAGTATTTT. Its protein is CASSPGLAGADTQYF. The rearrangement joins TRBV18 to TRBJ2-3; 11 bases agree with TRBD2. The CDR3 extends over 15 amino acids. Looked up from germline, CDR1 is KGHSH and CDR2 is LQKENI. With 2 bases clipped from V and 4 bases from J, the junction kept 2 bases outside the gene matches.

This clone has more than one count but fewer than ten. The V and J genes are TRBV4-3 and TRBJ1-4; D call uncertain. This CDR3 has 14 residues. Between the trimmed V and J ends, which lost 5 bases and 6 bases, there was a span of 13 bases. Germline CDR1 and CDR2: LGHNA and YSLEER. CDR3 amino acids: CASSKGLTDEKLFF. The CDR3 coding sequence is TGCGCCAGCAGCAAAGGCCTAACGGATGAAAAACTGTTTTTT.

This clone appeared a few times. V and J are TRBV6-6 and TRBJ1-1; 8 nucleotides match TRBD1. The length of the CDR3 is 13 residues. Germline values: CDR1 MNHNY, CDR2 SVGAGI (reference sequence). J gave up 6 bases and V 6 bases, and 6 bases lay outside the gene matches. For the CDR3, the DNA is TGTGCCAGCAGAGGACAGGGTCGGGCTGAAGCTTTCTTT. Protein sequence: CASRGQGRAEAFF.

This chain joins TRBV11-2 and TRBJ2-1; 8 bases line up with TRBD1. Germline CDR1 reads SGHAT; CDR2 reads FQNNGV. V lost 4 bases and J lost 5; bases outside the gene matches: 1. This CDR3 contains 13 residues. CDR3 region: CASSSDRDNEQFF. The CDR3 region has the DNA TGTGCCAGCAGCTCGGACAGGGACAATGAGCAGTTCTTC.

The rearrangement joins TRBV25-1 to TRBJ2-7; D is uncertain. The germline CDR1 and CDR2 sequences are MGHDK and SYGVNS. Trimming left V 4 bases short and J 4 bases short, with 8 bases between. The CDR3 runs to 12 residues. The CDR3 reads CASSGEPYEQYF. Here the CDR3 DNA reads TGTGCCAGCAGTGGCGAGCCGTACGAGCAGTACTTC.

The table lists this clone with a few counts. The CDR3 sequence: CASSVAPSTGYEQYF. DNA for the CDR3: TGTGCCAGCAGCGTAGCCCCCTCCACAGGGTACGAGCAGTACTTC. The chain is built from TRBV9 and TRBJ2-7, with TRBD1 as a possible D gene (6 bases). With 0 bases removed from V and 4 bases from J, the gap between germline ends came to 14 bases. In germline, CDR1 is SGDLS, CDR2 YYNGEE. The CDR3 spans 15 residues.

This clone was observed a handful of times. The V call is TRBV6-5, the J call TRBJ2-7; unclear D gene. The CDR3 covers 14 residues. V was trimmed by 2 bases and J by 3 bases, leaving 11 bases between them. Germline CDR1 MNHEY, CDR2 SVGAGI. CDR3 nucleotides: TGTGCCAGCAGTTACGTCAGCTCAGGCTACGAGCAGTACTTC. Protein product: CASSYVSSGYEQYF.